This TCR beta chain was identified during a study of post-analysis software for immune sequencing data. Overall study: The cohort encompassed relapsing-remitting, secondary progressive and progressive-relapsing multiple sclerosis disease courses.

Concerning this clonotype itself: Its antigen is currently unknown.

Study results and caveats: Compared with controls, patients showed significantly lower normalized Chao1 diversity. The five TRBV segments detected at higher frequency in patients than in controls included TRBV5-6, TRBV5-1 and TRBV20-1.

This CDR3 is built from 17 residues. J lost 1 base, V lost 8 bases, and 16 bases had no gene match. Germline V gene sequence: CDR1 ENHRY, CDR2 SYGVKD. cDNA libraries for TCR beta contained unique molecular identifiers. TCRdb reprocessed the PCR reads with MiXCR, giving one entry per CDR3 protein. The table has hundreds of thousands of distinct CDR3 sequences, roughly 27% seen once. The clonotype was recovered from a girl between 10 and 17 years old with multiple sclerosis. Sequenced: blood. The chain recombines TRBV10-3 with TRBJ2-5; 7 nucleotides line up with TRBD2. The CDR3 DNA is TGTGCCATCGCCAGGACGGGGGGACCAAGATTCCAAGAGACCCAGTACTTC. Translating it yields CAIARTGGPRFQETQYF.